Reported below is one TCR beta chain. This record comes from a study of cytomegalovirus exposure and HLA in healthy donors. This CDR3 region has 15 residues. Germline-derived CDR1 and CDR2 are MNHNS and SASEGT. J gave up 3 bases and V 1 base, and 5 bases lay outside the gene matches. The PCR contained 60 Vbeta and 13 Jbeta primers. Some clones are missing from TCRdb's copy, which holds only in-frame ones; the method was immunoSEQ multiplex PCR. This table holds 90,000 to 120,000 clones, around 82% found once. J is TRBJ2-7 and V is TRBV6-1, with 8 nucleotides matching TRBD1. The source of this sequence is a woman between 45 and 65 years old in good health and CMV-seropositive. Sequenced sample: PBMCs. This CDR3 is CASSEVGTGFYEQYF. In nucleotides, the CDR3 is TGTGCCAGCAGTGAAGTCGGGACAGGATTCTACGAGCAGTACTTC.